The rows below give T cell receptor beta chains drawn from one sample of a study of OX40 agonist ivuxolimab in advanced cancers. Using immunoSEQ multiplex PCR, the repertoire was profiled, and TCRdb retains in-frame clones only, with some absent. This repertoire shows 70,000 to 90,000 clones, about 86% found once; its top ten account for roughly 7.3%. This material consisted of CD4+ or CD8+ T cells sorted from blood, taken in a trial of the OX40 agonist ivuxolimab. The receptors originated from an adult with an advanced solid tumor such as melanoma, head and neck, liver or kidney cancer. The conserved cysteine and the conserved F or W are not part of the CDR3 here.

V	J	CDR3
TRBV19	TRBJ2-7	ASSNGRGPLEEQY
TRBV4-1	TRBJ1-2	ASSHSQGDSRSYGYT
TRBV18	TRBJ1-5	ASSLQGFSNQPQH
TRBV6-5	TRBJ1-2	ASSYYGAAGNGYT
TRBV7-2	TRBJ1-1	ASSNDLLEAF
TRBV7-2	TRBJ1-1	ASSQTGNTEAF
TRBV6-1	TRBJ1-2	ASSEPYGYT
TRBV6-1	TRBJ2-2	ASTPLGGLTGELF
TRBV5-4	TRBJ1-2	ASSPRWGGDYGYT
TRBV2	TRBJ1-2	ASSGTGNGYT
TRBV21-1	TRBJ2-1	ASSAHFNEQF
TRBV30	TRBJ1-3	ASHHSGNTIY
TRBV25-1	TRBJ1-1	ASSKNSDRGLTAF
TRBV9	TRBJ1-3	ASSVGAASGNTIY
TRBV5-5	TRBJ2-7	ASSSGTRAGGEQY